Sequencing of this TCR beta chain was carried out in a study of cytomegalovirus exposure and HLA in healthy donors (TCRdb year 2017). Study-wide context: An earlier analysis of 587 of the donors reported more than 250 Gb of sequence data and 117 million unique TCR beta sequences from 150 million to 200 million T cells. All discovery cohort repertoires had been generated on a single sequencing platform. About 310 gigabases of sequencing data and tens of millions of unique TCR sequences were included in an early release covering 500 to 750 HLA-typed donors. The aim of the study was to test whether cataloging public T cell receptors could identify signatures of past pathogen exposure. Class I and class II HLA loci were covered by the typing at four-digit resolution. The study profiled the T cell repertoires of under 700 subjects by immunosequencing and related them to cytomegalovirus serostatus. An earlier analysis of about 600 of the donors used high-throughput TCR beta sequencing to judge whether each TCR beta V gene segment behaved as functional or pseudogenic. A later genetic analysis used genome-wide SNP genotypes for 398 of the 666 donors, treating that subset as a discovery cohort. The number of typed donors differed by locus: roughly 629-640 for A, B, C, DRB1 and DQB1; 522 for DQA1; approximately 600 for DPA1; and about 450 for DPB1. Along with the approximately 650-subject first cohort, a separate validation cohort of more than 90 different subjects was used. In the later analysis, no new phenotypic data were used to find candidate immune exposures; instead, reliance was placed on TCR beta sequences and their occurrence across donors. Four or five DR-DQ haplotypes were handled as single units for association and clustering, since linkage in the cohort was strong. To predict cytomegalovirus infection status, the study combined high-throughput TCR immunosequencing, statistical association of individual TCRs with disease status, and machine learning. Donor age, sex, ethnicity and CMV serostatus were compiled together with the repertoire data. Of the 398 genotyped donors, approximately 83% fell in the genetic ancestry cluster associated with self-reported Caucasian donors. In a later analysis, previously published TCR beta repertoires from 666 donors were re-analyzed and high-resolution HLA genotyping was added so that TCR occurrence patterns could be studied. Among some 410 genotyped donors of the cohort, an average of approximately 240,000 unique TCR beta nucleotide sequences was sequenced per donor, of which 15% to 20% were non-productive. What the study reported, not specific to this receptor: The authors suggested that the approach could potentially be generalized to other disease states and immunological phenotypes. The study gave a list of more than 150 TCR beta chains associated with cytomegalovirus. At a false discovery rate of 0.05, a later analysis linked approximately 18,000 TCR beta sequences to specific HLA alleles. About 15 rarely observed V segments, including chromosome 9 orphons, were excluded from the earlier analysis of about 600 of the donors because counts were too low. In a later genetic analysis, a missense DCLRE1C variant was associated with V-gene and J-gene trimming of TCR beta chains, and the association was replicated in an independent cohort. While some public TCRs were present in many individuals, most TCR sequences turned up only very rarely across donors. A further reported finding was that TCR beta sequences accurately predicted the HLA-A and HLA-B alleles for most subjects in the first cohort. A group of highly shared sequence variants was considered likely to be a technical artifact of the sequencing pipeline. In an earlier analysis of more than 450 of the donors, most TCR beta V segments were observed in productive rearrangements about 90% or about 30% of the time, broadly matching IMGT annotations. CMV serostatus was the only immune exposure information available for the cohort. In vitro tests confirmed that a few of the cytomegalovirus-associated TCR beta chains recognize cytomegalovirus antigens. Most CMV-associated TCR beta chains appeared to be HLA-restricted in a later analysis, and the HLA associations seemed to be driven largely by CMV exposure. Presence/absence analyses assumed roughly uniform sequencing depth across donors, an assumption that may not hold. Assigning TCR associations to individual alleles was difficult when HLA alleles, especially DR and DQ, strongly co-occurred. Linkage disequilibrium might explain the correlated functional status among segregating V segments, but an unknown experimental factor could not be excluded. According to a later genetic analysis, donors in an Asian-associated ancestry cluster had fewer N-insertions in productive TCRs than the approximately 650-donor mean. A later analysis found that TCR association rates varied across HLA loci, with DRB1 alleles showing the most associated TCRs and HLA-C alleles the fewest. The 87-base-pair reads could not distinguish some IMGT-functional V segments, including TRBV6-2 and TRBV6-3, so those segments were excluded. In both the original and validation cohorts, the classifier was reported to diagnose cytomegalovirus status with high specificity and sensitivity. Because some donors lacked HLA typing at each locus, the association tests relied only on the typed subset. In a later analysis, HLA-associated TCR beta chains were found to be more clonally expanded and to have lower generation probabilities than equally common non-associated chains. According to a later analysis, parvovirus B19, influenza, CMV and Epstein-Barr virus appeared linked to several top co-occurrence clusters. In this cohort, only TCR beta chains were sequenced, and detectable features were limited by the absence of alpha or paired-chain data.

Details on this clone: Its antigen is still unknown. Nothing much larger sits one base from this clone, and base qualities are not available.

The CDR3 has 12 amino acids, counting the end cysteine and phenylalanine. The read is trimmed to its CDR3 DNA, 36 bases read in frame from base 1. For CDR1 and CDR2, the germline V gene lists ENHRY and SYGVKD. The junction carries 11 bases between V and J, which are trimmed by 6 bases and 5 bases respectively. The cohort was made up of 666 healthy bone marrow donors. All cohort members were sampled while nominally healthy, although unrecorded immune exposures were likely present. The donor was CMV seropositive and was included in the group of around 300 seropositive cohort members. Every donor gave a peripheral blood sample, and the peripheral blood mononuclear cells from that sample were used for TCR beta sequencing. The Qiagen DNeasy Blood Extraction Kit was used to extract genomic DNA from the blood cell samples. The library relied on the immunoSEQ multiplex PCR assay. The multiplex PCR relied on a mix of 60 forward primers for TCR Vbeta segments and 13 reverse primers for TCR Jbeta segments. Amplification of the CDR3 region of rearranged TCR beta genes was performed with a multiplex PCR assay on genomic DNA. On the Illumina HiSeq System, the amplified TCR beta libraries were sequenced as 87-base-pair reads. Processing in the source paper ran as follows. A later analysis tallied approximately 87 million unique TCR beta chains across the 640 or so repertoires, and approximately 11 million of those chains were shared by two or more donors. Raw reads were error-corrected and collapsed into unique sequences with a nearest-neighbor algorithm that merged closely related sequences to remove PCR and sequencing errors. Alignment of CDR3 sequences to IMGT reference sequences was used to assign V, D and J gene segments. For a sequence to be retained, a match of at least six nucleotides to both a V gene segment and a J gene segment was required. A rearrangement counted as productive if the CDR3 had no stop codons and remained in frame with V and J, and every other rearrangement counted as non-productive. CDR3 was defined according to IMGT convention as the region running from the second conserved V-encoded cysteine to the conserved J-encoded phenylalanine. In an earlier analysis of 550 to 650 of the donors, sequences lacking an unambiguous match to a single V gene segment were excluded. In an earlier analysis of 587 of the donors, V segments were called functional above 56.7% productive rearrangements and were called segregating when the between-donor standard deviation exceeded 5%. A statistical classification framework was built to diagnose cytomegalovirus status from the catalog of TCR beta chain sequences. V and J gene assignment, in a later analysis, came from comparing TCR nucleotide sequences with IMGT/GENE-DB human TR gene sequences. Using the TCRdist pipeline, a later analysis assigned CDR3 sequences along with most-parsimonious VDJ recombination scenarios. In a later analysis, every TCR beta chain was defined by the combination of its CDR3 amino acid sequence and its V-gene family, and reads without a unique V-gene family were dropped. To address suspected cross-contamination and a sequencing artifact, a later analysis removed around 600 highly shared, low-generation-probability nucleotide sequences. A later analysis calculated a clonal expansion index for each public chain from normalized within-repertoire ranks of inferred template counts. In a later analysis, generation probabilities were computed with a VDJ recombination model fitted to out-of-frame rearrangements, and the resulting probabilities were checked against IGoR. In a later analysis, TCR-TCR, TCR-HLA and TCR-CMV co-occurrence was scored with hypergeometric tests, and a repertoire-size bias correction was applied to TCR pairs. To estimate false discovery rates, a later analysis permuted the HLA or CMV assignments 20 times. A later analysis grouped co-occurring TCRs with DBSCAN, adding TCRdist sequence similarity when clustering within HLA-allele-positive subsets. Repertoires with fewer than 30,000 or more than 120,000 public chains, plus five repertoires with anomalous nucleotide sharing, were excluded from co-occurrence clustering. This immuneACCESS table, as held by TCRdb, lists in-frame sequences with V and J called but not all clones. Of the missing ones, under half trace to an unresolved V gene in checked studies; the others have no known cause. The DNA was the basis for D and trimming; V, J and clone size are from that table. The sample table holds about 200,000 clones, of which around four fifths were seen once. Around 6% of the sample is held by the ten biggest clonotypes.

Sample: PBMCs. The chain employs TRBV10-3 and TRBJ2-7, with no reliable assignment of the D segment. The sequence was collected from a woman aged 45 to 65 in good health and CMV-seropositive. The DNA sequence is given as TGTGCCATCAGCCCCCAGGCCCACGAGCAGTACTTC. Protein translation: CAISPQAHEQYF.